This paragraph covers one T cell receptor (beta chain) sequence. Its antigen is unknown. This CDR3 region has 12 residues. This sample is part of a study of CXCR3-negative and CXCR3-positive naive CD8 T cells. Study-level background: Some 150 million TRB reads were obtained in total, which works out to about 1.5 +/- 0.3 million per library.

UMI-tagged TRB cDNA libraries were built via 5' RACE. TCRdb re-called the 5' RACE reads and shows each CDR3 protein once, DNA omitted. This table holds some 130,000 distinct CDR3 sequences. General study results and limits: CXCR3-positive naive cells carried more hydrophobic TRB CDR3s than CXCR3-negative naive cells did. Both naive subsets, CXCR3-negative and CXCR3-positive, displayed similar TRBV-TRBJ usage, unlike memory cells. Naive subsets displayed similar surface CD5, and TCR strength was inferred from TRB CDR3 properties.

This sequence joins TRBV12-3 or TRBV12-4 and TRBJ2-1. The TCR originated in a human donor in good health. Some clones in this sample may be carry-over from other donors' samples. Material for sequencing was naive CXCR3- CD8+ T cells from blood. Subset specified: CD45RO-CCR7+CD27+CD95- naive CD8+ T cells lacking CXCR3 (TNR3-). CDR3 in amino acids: CASSLTGNEQFF.